Listed here are 9 T cell receptor beta chains from one sample, sequenced in a study of post-analysis software for immune sequencing data. Study-wide results and caveats: There were a few TRBV segments more frequent in patients than controls, and TRBV5-6, TRBV5-1 and TRBV20-1 were among them.

No antigens are known for them. Included in the TCR beta cDNA libraries were unique molecular identifiers. TCRdb passed the PCR reads through MiXCR, listing each CDR3 protein once. The repertoire holds fewer than 850,000 distinct CDR3 sequences, with about 27% as singletons. The specimen sequenced was blood. Receptors originate from a girl under 18 with multiple sclerosis.

This chain joins TRBV29-1 and TRBJ2-5, with D maybe TRBD1 (5 bases). This CDR3 comprises 14 residues. Deletions cut 0 bases from V and 4 bases from J, with 12 bases between. Germline V gene lookup returns CDR1 SQVTM and CDR2 ANQGSEA. DNA of the CDR3: TGCAGCGTTGAAGATAGTACAGGTCCAGAGACCCAGTACTTC. Translation: CSVEDSTGPETQYF.

This clonotype has just a few counts. The J gene is TRBJ2-5, the V gene TRBV29-1; 14 bases align to TRBD2. The CDR3 totals 15 residues. V was pared by 7 bases and J by 5 bases, with 9 bases of the junction left unmatched. Germline V gene sequence: CDR1 SQVTM, CDR2 ANQGSEA. This CDR3 reads CSAGLAGVGMETQYF. The CDR3 bases are TGCAGCGCGGGACTAGCGGGAGTTGGGATGGAGACCCAGTACTTC.

The chain links TRBV5-6 to TRBJ2-7, with D uncertain. CDR1 SGHDT and CDR2 YYEEEE come from the germline V gene. CDR3 length: 14 amino acids. Deletions cut 3 bases from V and 2 bases from J, with 12 bases between. CDR3 residues: CASSWATPTYEQYF. The CDR3 DNA reads TGTGCCAGCAGCTGGGCTACCCCTACCTACGAGCAGTACTTC. The full variable domain, completed using reference TRBV5-6 and TRBJ2-7, is DAGVTQSPTHLIKTRGQQVTLRCSPKSGHDTVSWYQQALGQGPQFIFQYYEEEERQRGNFPDRFSGHQFPNYSSELNVNALLLGDSALYLCASSWATPTYEQYFGPGTRLTVT.

In its sample, this clonotype was seen a few times. The chain carries TRBV4-2 and TRBJ2-3; a possible D gene is TRBD2 (7 bases). Between the trimmed V and J ends, which lost 1 base and 2 bases, there was a span of 10 bases. Germline V gene lookup returns CDR1 LGHNA and CDR2 YNFKEQ. The CDR3 has 15 residues. The CDR3 bases are TGTGCCAGCAGCCAAGCCGGGGGGCTCACAGATACGCAGTATTTT. Its translation: CASSQAGGLTDTQYF.

A few counts support this clonotype. The J gene is TRBJ2-3, the V gene TRBV12-3 or TRBV12-4; D may be TRBD2 (6 bases). Trimming pared 3 bases from V and 4 bases from J, leaving 11 bases between. The CDR3 runs 14 residues. CDR3 residues: CASSFGGAADTQYF. Written as DNA, the CDR3 is TGTGCCAGCAGTTTCGGGGGTGCGGCAGATACGCAGTATTTT.

This clonotype has more than one count but fewer than ten. J is TRBJ2-5 and V is TRBV29-1, with D maybe TRBD2 (5 bases). Trimming cost V 5 bases and J 4 bases, with 8 bases left between them. The CDR3 is made up of 11 amino acids. Germline V CDR1 and CDR2: SQVTM, ANQGSEA. The CDR3 loop reads CSVFEGETQYF. In nucleotides, the CDR3 is TGCAGCGTTTTTGAGGGAGAGACCCAGTACTTC.

This clonotype was counted a few times. The gene calls are TRBV5-1 and TRBJ2-1; D is undetermined. V was pared by 2 bases and J by 5 bases, with 8 bases between. The CDR3 sequence is 13 residues long. Per germline, CDR1 SGHRS and CDR2 YFSETQ. The CDR3 reads CASSLPQNNEQFF. The CDR3 bases are TGCGCCAGCAGCTTACCCCAGAACAATGAGCAGTTCTTC. Looking up the rest from reference TRBV5-1 and TRBJ2-1 gives the full variable domain: KAGVTQTPRYLIKTRGQQVTLSCSPISGHRSVSWYQQTPGQGLQFLFEYFSETQRNKGNFPGRFSGRQFSNSRSEMNVSTLELGDSALYLCASSLPQNNEQFFGPGTRLTVL.

Notes on this clonotype: Its ends do not fully match the called genes, so a read error is possible. The CDR3 loop is CARSLVAGSYEQYF. The CDR3 DNA follows: TGTGCCCGCAGCTTAGTAGCGGGCTCCTACGAGCAGTACTTC. The chain couples TRBV7-2 to TRBJ2-7, with 7 bases matching TRBD2. Germline-derived CDR1 and CDR2 are SGHTA and FQGNSA. The CDR3 length is 14 residues.

CDR3 sequence: CSAGPGQLTTQYF. In DNA form, the CDR3 reads TGCAGTGCGGGCCCCGGCCAGCTAACGACCCAGTACTTC. The chain combines TRBV20-1 with TRBJ2-7; unclear D gene. The DNA end lines up better with TRBJ2-5; the J call may be wrong. The germline gives CDR1 DFQATT, CDR2 SNEGSKA (reference sequence). The CDR3 runs to 13 residues.